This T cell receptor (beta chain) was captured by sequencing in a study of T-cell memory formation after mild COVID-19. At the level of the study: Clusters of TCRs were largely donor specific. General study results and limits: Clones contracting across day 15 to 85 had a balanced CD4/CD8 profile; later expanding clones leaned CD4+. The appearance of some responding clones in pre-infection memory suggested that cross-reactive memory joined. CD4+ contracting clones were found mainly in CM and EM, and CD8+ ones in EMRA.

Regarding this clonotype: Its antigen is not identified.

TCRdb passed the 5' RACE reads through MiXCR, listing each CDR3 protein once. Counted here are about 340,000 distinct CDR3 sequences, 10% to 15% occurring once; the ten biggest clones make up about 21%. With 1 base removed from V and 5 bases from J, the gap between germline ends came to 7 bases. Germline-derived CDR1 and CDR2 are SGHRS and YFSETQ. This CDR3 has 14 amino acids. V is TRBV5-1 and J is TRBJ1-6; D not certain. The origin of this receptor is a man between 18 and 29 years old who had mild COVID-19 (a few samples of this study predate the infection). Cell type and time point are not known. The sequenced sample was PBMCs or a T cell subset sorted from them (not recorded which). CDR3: CASSLPTDNSPLHF. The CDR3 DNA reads TGCGCCAGCAGCTTGCCCACAGATAATTCACCCCTCCACTTT.